This TCR beta chain appears in the sequencing data of a study of human T cells and chemical hapten exposure. About the study: DPC at 2% was the sensitizing agent, placed on 2 cm by 2 cm of upper inner arm skin.

Single cDNA molecules in the library carried unique molecular identifiers attached during preparation. TCRdb reanalysed the RACE reads using MiXCR and keeps one entry per CDR3 protein. This table has about 380,000 distinct CDR3 sequences, roughly 4.8% appearing once. The CDR3 runs to 15 residues. The V gene's germline CDR1 is MNHEY and CDR2 SVGEGT. V dropped 0 bases and J dropped 12; count of bases not matched to a gene: 10. Time point reported: patch test 1, 2 weeks after DPC sensitization. Treatment denoted: therapeutic diphenylcyclopropenone sensitization with weekly scalp DPC. Blood collection took place prior to placing each patch test. Suited to DPC and affected by alopecia, the donors ranged from 18 to 70 years old.

Sequenced here: whole blood, sampled in connection with sensitization to the hapten diphenylcyclopropenone (DPC). The genes are TRBV6-2 or TRBV6-3 and TRBJ2-1; 8 bases line up with TRBD2. The source of this sequence is a woman aged 50 to 60 with alopecia areata. Some clones in this sample may be carry-over from other donors' samples. The CDR3 DNA is TGTGCCAGCAGTTACTCCGGGAGGGCCGGATTTGGGCAGTTCTTC. As protein: CASSYSGRAGFGQFF.